This TCR beta chain was identified in a study of blood T cell repertoires in COVID-19. About the study: Researchers got acute and convalescent COVID-19 samples from the United States, Italy and Spain.

This clone was seen a few times. V lost 0 bases and J lost 6, with 15 bases in between. In germline, CDR1 is MNHEY, CDR2 SVGAGI. The CDR3 length is 15 residues. The protocol was immunoSEQ multiplex PCR, while the TCRdb copy is restricted to in-frame clones and leaves out a portion. Of about 240,000 clones in the sample, about nine tenths were seen once. The chain links TRBV6-5 to TRBJ2-7, with D possibly matching TRBD1 (6 bases). The sequence came from a man in his sixties who had recovered from COVID-19. The source material was peripheral blood. CDR3 sequence (DNA): TGTGCCAGCAGTTACTCGACCAGGGGTGATACCGAGCAGTACTTC. It codes for CASSYSTRGDTEQYF.